Sequencing of this T cell receptor beta chain was carried out in a study of T cell responses to AZD1222 COVID-19 vaccine. Germline V lookup: CDR1 MRHNA, CDR2 SNTAGT. This CDR3 has 19 amino acids. The trim removed 2 bases at V and 5 bases at J, leaving 19 bases unmatched. TCRdb keeps only in-frame clones here, not all; method: immunoSEQ multiplex PCR. Here the sample spans about 120,000 clones, 85% to 95% being singletons. This receptor was taken from an adult in good health. The V call is TRBV6-4, the J call TRBJ1-1; the match to TRBD1 covers 8 bases. Material: peripheral blood, obtained on day 0 of AZD1222 vaccination. CDR3 sequence reads: CASSDPISWAQGAATEAFF. CDR3 bases: TGTGCCAGCAGTGACCCGATCAGTTGGGCGCAGGGGGCGGCAACTGAAGCTTTCTTT.